The 6 T cell receptor beta chains listed next were all sequenced from one sample in a study of T cell changes during pregnancy in multiple sclerosis. Method: immunoSEQ multiplex PCR; TCRdb's copy keeps in-frame clones and lacks some. The table has 39,000 or so clones, nearly 95% seen once. The material sequenced was CD4+ T cells from peripheral blood mononuclear cells, taken after pregnancy. The origin of the receptors is a female donor in good health, enrolled as a control in a pregnancy study.

J is TRBJ2-7 and V is TRBV7-6; unclear D gene. The V gene lost 5 bases and the J gene lost 2 bases, with 13 bases spanning the gap. CDR3 size: 14 residues. CDR1 and CDR2 from the germline V gene are SGHVS and FNYEAQ. CDR3 amino acids: CASSASTLAYEQYF. The CDR3 nucleotides read TGTGCCAGCAGCGCTTCGACACTTGCCTACGAGCAGTACTTC.

The rearrangement links TRBV18 to TRBJ2-1; the match to TRBD1 covers 7 bases. The germline V gene has CDR1 KGHSH and CDR2 LQKENI. The V segment lost 3 bases and the J segment 2 bases; nucleotides outside the gene matches: 4. The CDR3 runs to 15 residues. CDR3 loop: CASSPPGQTYNEQFF. In DNA, the CDR3 is TGTGCCAGCTCACCTCCGGGACAGACCTACAATGAGCAGTTCTTC.

V and J are TRBV7-8 and TRBJ2-3; D is perhaps TRBD2 (5 bases). Trimming took 5 bases from V and 4 from J, leaving 10 bases between them. The CDR3 extends over 13 amino acids. Germline lookup yields CDR1 SGHVS and CDR2 FQNEAQ. The CDR3 here is CASSRRGPDTQYF. The DNA for the CDR3 is TGTGCCAGCAGCCGGCGCGGGCCAGATACGCAGTATTTT.

The CDR3 sequence: CASSPPASLNNEQFF. DNA of the CDR3: TGTGCCAGCAGCCCGCCGGCTAGCCTTAACAATGAGCAGTTCTTC. The V and J genes are TRBV4-2 and TRBJ2-1; perhaps TRBD2 as D (5 bases). Germline V lookup: CDR1 LGHNA, CDR2 YNFKEQ. V lost 4 bases to trimming and J lost 5 bases, with 15 bases between them. CDR3 length equals 15 residues.

The rearrangement uses TRBV6-1 and TRBJ1-3, with D tentatively TRBD1 (6 bases). This CDR3 region has 15 residues. V was clipped by 3 bases and J by 1 base, with 10 bases between them. The germline V gene encodes CDR1 MNHNS and CDR2 SASEGT. CDR3 nucleotides: TGTGCCAGCAGTGATGCAAGGGGGTCTGGAAACACCATATATTTT. It codes for CASSDARGSGNTIYF.

The gene calls are TRBV7-2 and TRBJ1-1; D not resolved. The germline gives CDR1 SGHTA, CDR2 FQGNSA. This CDR3 has 13 residues. V lost 3 bases, J lost 1 base, and 6 bases lay in between. CDR3 nucleotides: TGTGCCAGCAGCTTTCGACAGAACACTGAAGCTTTCTTT. It yields the protein CASSFRQNTEAFF.